This TCR beta chain was obtained from a study of shared clonotypes between healthy human individuals. Concerning this clone: Its antigen is currently unknown.

This CDR3 has 11 amino acids. The germline CDR1 and CDR2 sequences are SQVTM and ANQGSEA. V lost 7 bases to trimming and J lost 8 bases, with 14 bases between them. Free of recent acute infections or vaccinations, the donors were healthy HIV-negative adults. Nashville, Tennessee was home to all donors, each a Caucasian adult. Study findings and constraints: Apart from blood, nothing was sampled; tissue repertoires likely differ.

Several immunoSEQ plates received, in even portions, the genomic DNA of each subset. Method: immunoSEQ multiplex PCR; TCRdb's copy keeps in-frame clones and lacks some. The data show roughly 450,000 clones, 75% to 85% seen once. The sample consisted of PBMCs. This sequence originates from a woman aged 40 to 50 in good health. Some clones in this sample may be carry-over from other donors' samples. V and J are TRBV29-1 and TRBJ1-2; D not certain. The CDR3 region is CSAPDNGGYTF. The DNA of the CDR3 is TGCAGCGCGCCCGACAATGGGGGCTACACCTTC.